Listed below are T cell receptor beta chains from one sample, sequenced in a study of T cell responses to AZD1222 COVID-19 vaccine. The table came from immunoSEQ multiplex PCR; TCRdb's copy has only in-frame clones and leaves some out. This table has over 40,000 clones, approximately 84% appearing once. The input for sequencing was peripheral blood, taken on day 0 of AZD1222 vaccination. Source of these receptors: an adult in good health. CDR3s include the opening cysteine and the closing phenylalanine or tryptophan. Each record gives: D gene, clone size, V gene, CDR3 length, J gene, CDR3 DNA, CDR3 protein. D genes are given only for firm matches. Size is stated for part of the rows, as once, few or many counts, or as a class when the clone is expanded.

-	-	TRBV12-3/TRBV12-4	13	TRBJ1-1	TGTGCCAGCAGTTTGGTGGGCCCCGTTGAAGCTTTCTTT	CASSLVGPVEAFF
-	-	TRBV2	14	TRBJ2-1	TGTGCCAGCCTAACCCTGGACTACCACAATGAGCAGTTCTTC	CASLTLDYHNEQFF
-	-	TRBV19	16	TRBJ2-1	TGTGCCAGTAGCCATACCGGGACACGAGTTTACAATGAGCAGTTCTTC	CASSHTGTRVYNEQFF
-	-	TRBV11-1	14	TRBJ2-7	TGTGCCAGCAGCCCCACGGGGAACAGGGTTGAATCGGACTTC	CASSPTGNRVESDF
-	-	TRBV6-2/TRBV6-3	14	TRBJ1-5	TGTGCCAGCAGCCGTAATGGCCTCAATCAGCCCCAGCATTTT	CASSRNGLNQPQHF
TRBD2	-	TRBV7-3	14	TRBJ2-3	TGTGCCAGCAGCCGGACTAGCGGGAGAGATACGCAGTATTTT	CASSRTSGRDTQYF
TRBD2	once	TRBV28	15	TRBJ2-7	TGTGCAGCCCGGACTAGCGGAGGGAGCTCCTACGAGCAGTACTTC	CAARTSGGSSYEQYF
-	-	TRBV11-2	17	TRBJ1-6	TGTGCCAGCAGCTTAGGAGGCAGTAGTTCCTATAATTCACCCCTCCACTTT	CASSLGGSSSYNSPLHF
TRBD2	-	TRBV5-1	18	TRBJ2-7	TGCGCCAGCAGCTGGGGGACTAGCGGGAGGCGGAGAACCTACGAGCAGTACTTC	CASSWGTSGRRRTYEQYF
-	-	TRBV25-1	12	TRBJ1-5	TGTGCCTCGGCAGGGGTGAATCAGCCCCAGCATTTT	CASAGVNQPQHF
TRBD1	few	TRBV28	14	TRBJ2-3	TGTGCCAGCAGTTCGACAGGGAGCACAGATACGCAGTATTTT	CASSSTGSTDTQYF
-	-	TRBV12-3/TRBV12-4	13	TRBJ2-1	TGTGCCAGCAGTTATCCGTTAGGCAATGAGCAGTTCTTC	CASSYPLGNEQFF
-	-	TRBV4-3	14	TRBJ2-5	TGCGCCAGCAGCCAAGCCCTGACCCAAGAGACCCAGTACTTC	CASSQALTQETQYF
-	-	TRBV2	13	TRBJ2-3	TGTGCCAGCAGCCGGGACCAAGTAGATACGCAGTATTTT	CASSRDQVDTQYF
-	-	TRBV4-1	15	TRBJ2-1	TGCGCCAGCAGCCAACCCAGGACCAGGGGCAATGAGCAGTTCTTC	CASSQPRTRGNEQFF
TRBD2	-	TRBV23-1	10	TRBJ2-7	TGCGCCAGACGAGGACTAGCGGGAGCCTTC	CARRGLAGAF
TRBD1	once	TRBV7-9	12	TRBJ2-7	TGTGCCAGCAACAGGGGGCAGTACGAGCAGTACTTC	CASNRGQYEQYF
-	-	TRBV6-2/TRBV6-3	13	TRBJ1-5	TGTGCCAGCAGTTACGGCGGTTATCAGCCCCAGCATTTT	CASSYGGYQPQHF
-	-	TRBV11-3	14	TRBJ2-7	TGTGCCAGCACGGAGGGTTCAGTTTCCTACGAGCAGTACTTC	CASTEGSVSYEQYF
-	-	TRBV5-7	14	TRBJ1-4	TGTGCCAGCAGCGGCGATTCCCTTAATGAAAAACTGTTTTTT	CASSGDSLNEKLFF
-	-	TRBV29-1	14	TRBJ1-3	TGCAGCGTGAGGGGACGGAATTCTGGAAACACCATATATTTT	CSVRGRNSGNTIYF
TRBD1	few	TRBV27	14	TRBJ1-4	TGTGCCAGCAGTTTCTCACAGGGGCGCGAAAAACTGTTTTTT	CASSFSQGREKLFF